These 23 T cell receptor beta chains originate from one sample sequenced in a study of blood T cell repertoires in COVID-19. This table comes from immunoSEQ multiplex PCR, and its TCRdb copy is limited to in-frame clones, with some not included. The sample consists of around 220,000 clones, about 82% of them appearing once. The sample comprised peripheral blood. These receptors were taken from a woman older than 75 with acute or convalescent COVID-19.

The rearrangement joins TRBV18 to TRBJ1-5, with D hard to call. Germline V gives CDR1 KGHSH, CDR2 LQKENI. Trimming took off 6 bases at V and 0 bases at J, with 9 bases between the two ends. The CDR3 consists of 14 residues. This CDR3 reads CASSPSYSNQPQHF. The CDR3 region has the DNA TGTGCCAGCTCTCCCTCCTATAGCAATCAGCCCCAGCATTTT.

The chain joins TRBV19 to TRBJ1-5; 8 nucleotides align to TRBD1. Germline assignment: CDR1 LNHDA and CDR2 SQIVND (reference sequence). This CDR3 has 14 residues. Unmatched junction bases numbered 5, after V lost 5 bases and J lost 5 bases. CDR3 region: CASSLDRVDQPQHF. The CDR3 bases are TGTGCCAGTAGTCTGGACAGGGTAGATCAGCCCCAGCATTTT.

The chain combines TRBV15 with TRBJ1-6, with 7 bases lining up with TRBD1. CDR3 size: 15 residues. The germline CDR1 and CDR2 sequences are LNHNV and YYDKDF (reference sequence). With 5 bases clipped from V and 7 bases from J, the junction kept 8 bases outside the gene matches. This CDR3 reads CATSARTGANSPLHF. As DNA, the CDR3 is TGTGCCACCAGCGCCCGGACAGGTGCGAATTCACCCCTCCACTTT.

This clone was observed once. V usage is TRBV6-4 and J usage is TRBJ1-1, with TRBD1 as a possible D gene (5 bases). Germline V CDR1 and CDR2: MRHNA, SNTAGT. The CDR3 length is 14 residues. Deletions cut 6 bases from V and 4 bases from J, with 15 bases between. CDR3 in DNA: TGTGCCAGCAGCCAAACGGGGGGGAGCACTGAAGCTTTCTTT. Translated: CASSQTGGSTEAFF.

This chain links TRBV28 with TRBJ2-5; TRBD1 aligns across 9 bases. Germline trimming cut 5 bases from V and 4 bases from J; bases unmatched to any gene: 5. Per the germline V gene, CDR1 is MDHEN and CDR2 is SYDVKM. CDR3 length: 14 residues. The DNA of the CDR3 is TGTGCCAGCAGTCCGACAGGGGGTTTAGAGACCCAGTACTTC. Protein product: CASSPTGGLETQYF.

J is TRBJ2-1 and V is TRBV7-9; 8 bases align to TRBD1. Per the germline V gene, CDR1 is SEHNR and CDR2 is FQNEAQ (reference sequence). This CDR3 comprises 15 residues. Losses at the gene ends were 5 bases for V and 8 bases for J; bases not matched to a gene: 11. This CDR3 is CASSRGQDIGDEQFF. The CDR3 bases are TGTGCCAGCAGCCGGGGACAGGATATCGGGGATGAGCAGTTCTTC.

The chain is built from TRBV5-1 and TRBJ2-3, with a tentative D call TRBD1 (6 bases). Trimming left V 0 bases short and J 2 bases short, with 10 bases between. Germline-derived CDR1 and CDR2 are SGHRS and YFSETQ. This CDR3 is 15 amino acids long. The CDR3 spells CASSLAGHSTDTQYF. The CDR3 DNA is TGCGCCAGCAGCTTGGCGGGACACTCCACAGATACGCAGTATTTT.

This sequence joins TRBV11-2 and TRBJ2-3; D gene unclear. This CDR3 has 15 residues. CDR1 SGHAT and CDR2 FQNNGV come from the germline V gene. V was cut by 5 bases and J by 0 bases, with 12 bases left in between. This chain's CDR3 is CASSPTGGSTDTQYF. CDR3 coding DNA: TGTGCCAGCAGCCCTACGGGTGGTAGCACAGATACGCAGTATTTT.

The gene calls are TRBV27 and TRBJ2-3; 11 nucleotides align to TRBD2. Unmatched junction bases numbered 4, after V lost 2 bases and J lost 6 bases. The CDR3 is made up of 15 amino acids. In germline, CDR1 is MNHEY, CDR2 SMNVEV (reference sequence). CDR3: CASSLTTSGMDTQYF. CDR3 nucleotides: TGTGCCAGCAGTTTAACGACTAGCGGGATGGATACGCAGTATTTT.

This clone was detected only a few times. V is TRBV19 and J is TRBJ1-3, with D possibly matching TRBD1 (5 bases). This CDR3 is built from 15 residues. Trimming took 3 bases from V and 0 from J, leaving 9 bases between them. Germline-derived CDR1 and CDR2 are LNHDA and SQIVND (reference sequence). The CDR3 spells CASSMQGRSGNTIYF. CDR3 DNA: TGTGCCAGTAGTATGCAGGGCCGCTCTGGAAACACCATATATTTT.

J is TRBJ1-1 and V is TRBV5-4; D remains unclear. The germline CDR1 and CDR2 sequences are SGHNT and YYREEE (reference sequence). The CDR3 loop spans 13 amino acids. V was cut by 3 bases and J by 4 bases, with 10 bases left in between. CDR3 residues: CASSWGEGTEAFF. In DNA, the CDR3 is TGTGCCAGCAGCTGGGGTGAGGGCACTGAAGCTTTCTTT.

This rearrangement joins TRBV24-1 to TRBJ2-1; 10 nucleotides match TRBD1. Looked up from germline, CDR1 is KGHDR and CDR2 is SFDVKD. Trimming removed 5 bases from V and 5 bases from J; junction bases left unmatched: 5. The CDR3 is 15 residues long. The CDR3: CATSGGQGENNEQFF. The CDR3 DNA is TGTGCCACCAGTGGAGGACAGGGGGAGAACAATGAGCAGTTCTTC.

This clone was seen more than once but under ten times. CDR3 region: CASSVGGGQPQHF. The CDR3 DNA is TGTGCCAGCAGTGTAGGGGGCGGTCAGCCCCAGCATTTT. The V call is TRBV25-1, the J call TRBJ1-5; 7 bases align to TRBD1. Germline CDR1 MGHDK, CDR2 SYGVNS. CDR3 size: 13 residues. V shed 4 bases and J 6 bases; nucleotides not matched to a gene: 3.

The chain joins TRBV28 to TRBJ1-5; 7 bases are shared with TRBD1. Germline CDR1 MDHEN, CDR2 SYDVKM. V lost 11 bases to trimming and J lost 0 bases; unmatched junction nucleotides: 4. This CDR3 comprises 13 residues. CDR3 coding DNA: TGTGCCGGGGGGACAGCTAGCAATCAGCCCCAGCATTTT. Amino acid sequence: CAGGTASNQPQHF.

The chain joins TRBV19 to TRBJ1-2; 9 bases match TRBD1. Germline V gives CDR1 LNHDA, CDR2 SQIVND (reference sequence). This CDR3 spans 14 amino acids. Germline trimming cut 5 bases from V and 6 bases from J; bases unmatched to any gene: 7. The CDR3 spells CASSPGTGYHGYTF. In nucleotides, the CDR3 is TGTGCCAGTAGTCCGGGGACAGGGTATCATGGCTACACCTTC.

This clone was found once. This sequence joins TRBV11-3 and TRBJ1-1, with 10 bases fitting TRBD1. Germline trimming cut 7 bases from V and 6 bases from J; bases unmatched to any gene: 20. Germline assignment: CDR1 SGHNT and CDR2 YENEEA. The CDR3 consists of 18 residues. The CDR3 region has the DNA TGTGCCAGCACCCTAGGGACAGGGGATTGGGCCTTTGGGTCTGAAGCTTTCTTT. This encodes CASTLGTGDWAFGSEAFF.

V usage is TRBV5-1 and J usage is TRBJ2-3; possibly TRBD1 for D (6 bases). The CDR3 has 14 residues. The ends were cut back, 7 bases at V and 3 bases at J, with 15 bases in the middle. Germline CDR1 SGHRS, CDR2 YFSETQ. CDR3 nucleotides: TGCGCCAGCCAGGCAGGGGAAGCAACAGATACGCAGTATTTT. Translating it yields CASQAGEATDTQYF.

This clone was recorded once. The J gene is TRBJ2-1, the V gene TRBV5-4; TRBD2 is a possible D gene (5 bases). The CDR3 has 14 amino acids. Germline assignment: CDR1 SGHNT and CDR2 YYREEE (reference sequence). The V gene lost 4 bases and the J gene lost 7 bases, with 15 bases spanning the gap. CDR3 in amino acids: CASSVETRNNEQFF. DNA for the CDR3: TGTGCCAGCAGCGTGGAAACTAGAAATAATGAGCAGTTCTTC.

CDR3 loop: CASSVTGGGRQPQHF. The DNA of the CDR3 is TGTGCCAGCAGTGTGACAGGGGGCGGACGACAGCCCCAGCATTTT. The chain is built from TRBV27 and TRBJ1-5, with 10 bases fitting TRBD1. The V and J ends lost 5 bases and 7 bases, in that order; junction bases with no gene match: 8. The CDR3 covers 15 residues. From germline, CDR1 is MNHEY and CDR2 SMNVEV (reference sequence).

With regard to this clone: This sample includes further DNA sequences coding for the same CDR3. V is TRBV4-2 and J is TRBJ1-2; D uncertain. With 0 bases removed from V and 8 bases from J, the gap between germline ends came to 7 bases. In germline, CDR1 is LGHNA, CDR2 YNFKEQ. The CDR3 sequence is 12 residues long. The CDR3 region has the DNA TGTGCCAGCAGCCAAGAATCCAGGGGCTACACCTTC. As protein: CASSQESRGYTF.

About this clone itself: Within the sample, other DNA sequences also encode this same CDR3. The chain has TRBV9 and TRBJ2-1; tentatively, D is TRBD2 (6 bases). The CDR3 has 15 residues. Germline V CDR1 and CDR2: SGDLS, YYNGEE. Deletions cut 0 bases from V and 4 bases from J, with 11 bases between. In DNA form, the CDR3 reads TGTGCCAGCAGCGTAGGGGGGGACGGATACAATGAGCAGTTCTTC. Translated, it gives CASSVGGDGYNEQFF.

This clone was observed a single time. V usage is TRBV19 and J usage is TRBJ2-1; a weak D match, TRBD2 (6 bases). The CDR3 length is 14 residues. Trimming left V 3 bases short and J 6 bases short, with 12 bases between. Germline-derived CDR1 and CDR2 are LNHDA and SQIVND (reference sequence). The CDR3 region is CASSIGGQGNEQFF. The CDR3, as DNA: TGTGCCAGTAGTATCGGAGGGCAGGGCAATGAGCAGTTCTTC.

The chain joins TRBV7-2 to TRBJ2-2; a weak D match, TRBD2 (7 bases). The CDR3 has 18 residues. Germline loops: CDR1 SGHTA, CDR2 FQGNSA. V lost 0 bases to trimming and J lost 4 bases, with 18 bases between them. The CDR3 protein is CASSLAGVGGLSTGELFF. The CDR3 DNA reads TGTGCCAGCAGCTTAGCGGGAGTGGGGGGGCTGAGCACCGGGGAGCTGTTTTTT.